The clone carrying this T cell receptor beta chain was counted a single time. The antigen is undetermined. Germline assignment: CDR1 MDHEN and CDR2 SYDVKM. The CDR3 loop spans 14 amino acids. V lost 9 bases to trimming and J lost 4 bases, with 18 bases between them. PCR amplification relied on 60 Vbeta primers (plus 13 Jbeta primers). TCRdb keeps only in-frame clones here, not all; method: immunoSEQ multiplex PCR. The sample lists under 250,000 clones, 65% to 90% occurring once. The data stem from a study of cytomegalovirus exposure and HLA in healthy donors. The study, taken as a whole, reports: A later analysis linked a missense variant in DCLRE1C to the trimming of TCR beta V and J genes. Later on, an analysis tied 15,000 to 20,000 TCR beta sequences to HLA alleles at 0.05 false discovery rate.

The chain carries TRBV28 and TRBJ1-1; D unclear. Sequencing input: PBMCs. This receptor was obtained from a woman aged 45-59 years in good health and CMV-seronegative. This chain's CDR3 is CASRREWGGTEAFF. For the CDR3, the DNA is TGTGCCAGTCGAAGGGAGTGGGGTGGCACTGAAGCTTTCTTT.